This TCR beta chain was recovered during a study of T cells after yellow fever vaccination. Study-level points and caveats: Of the clonotypes, a small share occurred in both CD4 and CD8 compartments.

This clonotype occurred a few times. The antigen remains unidentified. V was cut by 7 bases and J by 0 bases, with 16 bases left in between. The CDR3 sequence is 15 residues long. The germline CDR1 and CDR2 sequences are MDHEN and SYDVKM. Using its own MiXCR run on the 5' RACE reads, TCRdb lists one record per CDR3 protein. Counted here are just under 600,000 distinct CDR3 sequences, roughly 12% occurring once; the ten biggest clones make up more than 12%. The origin of this receptor is a man aged 25 to 45 who received the YFV17D yellow fever vaccine. Sequencing used PBMCs, obtained on the day of the yellow fever booster vaccination. V is TRBV28 and J is TRBJ2-7; maybe TRBD2 (6 bases). CDR3 residues: CASKRGTGLSYEQYF. CDR3 nucleotides: TGTGCCAGCAAACGGGGGACTGGCCTCTCCTACGAGCAGTACTTC.